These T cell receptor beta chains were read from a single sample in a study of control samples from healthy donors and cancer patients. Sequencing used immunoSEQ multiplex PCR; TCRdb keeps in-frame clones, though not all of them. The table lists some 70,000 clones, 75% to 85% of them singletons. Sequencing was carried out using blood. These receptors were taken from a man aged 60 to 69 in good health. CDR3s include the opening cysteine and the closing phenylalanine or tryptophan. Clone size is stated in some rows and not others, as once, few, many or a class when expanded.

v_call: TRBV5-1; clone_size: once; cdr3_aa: CASSLVGRLNTEAFF
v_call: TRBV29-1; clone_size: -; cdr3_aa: CSAAQGRENYGYTF
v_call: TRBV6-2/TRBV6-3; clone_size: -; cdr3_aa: CASSPIGLRGGNEQFF
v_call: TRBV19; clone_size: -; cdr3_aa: CASSRAGVPYNEQFF
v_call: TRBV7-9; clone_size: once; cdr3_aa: CASSSPLAGGLNEQFF
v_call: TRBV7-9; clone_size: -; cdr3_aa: CASSIGLAVTDTQYF
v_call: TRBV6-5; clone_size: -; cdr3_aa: CASSRQGVEKLFF
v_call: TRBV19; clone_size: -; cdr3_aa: CASSPRTVSNQPQHF
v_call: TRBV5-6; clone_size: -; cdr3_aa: CASSSLTNTDTQYF
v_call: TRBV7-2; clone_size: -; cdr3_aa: CASSLGGQGRDTQYF
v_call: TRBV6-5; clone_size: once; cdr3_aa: CASSNRGLETQYF
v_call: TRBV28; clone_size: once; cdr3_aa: CASSLSSAVGGELFF
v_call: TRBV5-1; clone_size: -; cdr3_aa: CASSLGLVSFTDTQYF
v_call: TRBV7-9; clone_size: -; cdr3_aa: CASSKGGGYSPLHF
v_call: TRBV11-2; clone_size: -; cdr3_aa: CASSLGSVTRGYEQYF
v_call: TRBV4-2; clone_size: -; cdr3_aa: CASSPTSSYEQYF
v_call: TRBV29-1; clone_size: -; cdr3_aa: CSVDHPDREGTEAFF